The 23 T cell receptor beta chains listed next were all sequenced from one sample in a study of OX40 agonist ivuxolimab in advanced cancers. Measured with immunoSEQ multiplex PCR; TCRdb has only the in-frame clones, and not every one. The table has tens of thousands of clones, 85% to 95% seen once; the top ten hold less than 0.75%. Here the sequenced sample was CD4+ or CD8+ T cells sorted from blood, taken in a trial of the OX40 agonist ivuxolimab. The receptors were gathered from an adult with an advanced solid tumor such as melanoma, head and neck, liver or kidney cancer.

This rearrangement joins TRBV6-1 to TRBJ1-1; D is possibly TRBD1 (6 bases). The CDR3 has 14 amino acids. In germline, CDR1 is MNHNS, CDR2 SASEGT. Trimming cost V 4 bases and J 3 bases, with 12 bases left between them. As DNA, the CDR3 is TGTGCCAGCAGTGTTTTCCCAGGGGACACTGAAGCTTTCTTT. Amino acids: CASSVFPGDTEAFF.

This clone showed up just a few times. V gene TRBV2 combines with J gene TRBJ2-5, with TRBD1 matching 10 bases. CDR1 and CDR2 from the germline V gene are SNHLY and FYNNEI. The CDR3 is made up of 12 amino acids. V dropped 6 bases and J dropped 5; count of bases not matched to a gene: 0. The DNA of the CDR3 is TGTGCCAGCAGGGACAGGGGGGAGACCCAGTACTTC. This sequence encodes CASRDRGETQYF.

CDR3 region: CASSASSGTVDTQYF. DNA for the CDR3: TGTGCCAGCAGCGCTTCTAGCGGGACGGTAGATACGCAGTATTTT. The V call is TRBV11-1, the J call TRBJ2-3, with 9 nucleotides matching TRBD2. CDR3 length: 15 amino acids. From germline, CDR1 is SGHAT and CDR2 FQDESV (reference sequence). After removal of 5 bases from V and 5 bases from J, the junction contained 8 bases not matched to a gene.

The J gene is TRBJ1-4, the V gene TRBV7-9, with D maybe TRBD1 (5 bases). Trimming cost V 5 bases and J 5 bases, with 12 bases left between them. There are 14 residues in the CDR3. Germline V gene data show CDR1 as SEHNR and CDR2 as FQNEAQ (reference sequence). The CDR3 loop is CASSLLGGNEKLFF. CDR3 sequence (DNA): TGTGCCAGCAGCCTCTTGGGGGGGAATGAAAAACTGTTTTTT.

The rearrangement uses TRBV5-1 and TRBJ2-5; the match to TRBD2 covers 9 bases. Germline V gene lookup returns CDR1 SGHRS and CDR2 YFSETQ. V was pared by 1 base and J by 4 bases, with 2 bases of the junction left unmatched. CDR3 length: 14 amino acids. CDR3 sequence: CASSLSLAGETQYF. CDR3 in DNA: TGCGCCAGCAGCTTGTCACTAGCGGGAGAGACCCAGTACTTC.

This sequence joins TRBV11-2 and TRBJ2-1; D is uncertain. The CDR3 is made up of 12 amino acids. The V end lost 1 base, the J end lost 10 bases, and 8 bases lay between the germline ends. CDR1 and CDR2 (germline): SGHAT, FQNNGV. This chain's CDR3 is CASSLGPIEQFF. The DNA for the CDR3 is TGTGCCAGCAGCTTAGGGCCAATCGAGCAGTTCTTC.

The J gene is TRBJ2-5, the V gene TRBV2, with D possibly being TRBD1 (6 bases). Deletions cut 6 bases from V and 2 bases from J, with 10 bases between. CDR1 SNHLY and CDR2 FYNNEI come from the germline V gene. The CDR3 has 13 residues. The CDR3 DNA reads as TGTGCCAGCAGCCCCGGACAGCAAGAGACCCAGTACTTC. Its protein is CASSPGQQETQYF.

The chain carries TRBV5-6 and TRBJ2-2; 8 positions match TRBD1. The germline V gene encodes CDR1 SGHDT and CDR2 YYEEEE. V trimming: 3 bases; J trimming: 7 bases; junction bases outside the gene matches: 5. CDR3 length: 14 residues. CDR3 in DNA: TGTGCCAGCAGCTCTTCAGGGGGCGTCGGGGAGCTGTTTTTT. It yields the protein CASSSSGGVGELFF.

This clone was seen a single time. The CDR3 protein is CSVAVGHQPQHF. The CDR3 DNA is TGCAGCGTTGCTGTTGGACATCAGCCCCAGCATTTT. This chain uses TRBV29-1 with TRBJ1-5; no reliable D call. CDR1 is SQVTM, CDR2 ANQGSEA, per germline. The CDR3 extends over 12 amino acids. V lost 4 bases, J lost 5 bases, and 9 bases lay in between.

The gene calls are TRBV7-2 and TRBJ2-7, with 8 positions matching TRBD2. Germline trimming cut 0 bases from V and 6 bases from J; bases unmatched to any gene: 10. CDR1 and CDR2 from the germline V gene are SGHTA and FQGNSA. There are 16 residues in the CDR3. DNA for the CDR3: TGTGCCAGCAGCTTAGCGGCTTCAGCGGGAGAAACCGAGCAGTACTTC. Protein product: CASSLAASAGETEQYF.

The rearrangement links TRBV9 to TRBJ2-5; tentatively, D is TRBD1 (6 bases). The CDR3 totals 21 residues. Trimming removed 0 bases from V and 5 bases from J, with 32 bases in between. Germline assignment: CDR1 SGDLS and CDR2 YYNGEE. This CDR3 is CASSVEGTTYPSGHPRETQYF. CDR3 nucleotide sequence: TGTGCCAGCAGCGTAGAGGGTACCACGTACCCCTCGGGACACCCGAGGGAGACCCAGTACTTC.

To note about this clone: This could be a read error, since a much larger clone is one nucleotide away. V is TRBV2 and J is TRBJ2-7; D is perhaps TRBD1 or TRBD2 (5 bases each). Looked up from germline, CDR1 is SNHLY and CDR2 is FYNNEI. This CDR3 is 14 amino acids long. In nucleotides, the CDR3 is TGTACCAGCAGCGAGGGGCGGATGGCGGACGAGCAGTACTTC. Amino acids: CTSSEGRMADEQYF.

The chain couples TRBV29-1 to TRBJ1-1; unclear D gene. Between the trimmed V and J ends, which lost 4 bases and 1 base, there was a span of 4 bases. Per germline, CDR1 SQVTM and CDR2 ANQGSEA. The CDR3 loop spans 11 amino acids. The CDR3 bases are TGCAGCGTTGCAGAGAACACTGAAGCTTTCTTT. Translating it yields CSVAENTEAFF.

This rearrangement joins TRBV10-3 to TRBJ2-5; D is unclear. Germline V CDR1 and CDR2: ENHRY, SYGVKD. This CDR3 is built from 13 residues. V was cut by 0 bases and J by 1 base, with 3 bases left in between. The CDR3: CAISESVQETQYF. DNA for the CDR3: TGTGCCATCAGTGAGTCGGTCCAAGAGACCCAGTACTTC.

V usage is TRBV7-2 and J usage is TRBJ1-2; the D gene is possibly TRBD1 (5 bases). CDR1 is SGHTA, CDR2 FQGNSA, per germline. This CDR3 contains 12 residues. Trimming stripped 5 bases from V and 8 bases from J, with 12 bases between. The CDR3 coding sequence is TGTGCCAGCAGCCAAGACAGACCCGGCTACACCTTC. This encodes CASSQDRPGYTF. The full variable domain, with the rest looked up from reference TRBV7-2 and TRBJ1-2, is GAGVSQSPSNKVTEKGKDVELRCDPISGHTALYWYRQSLGQGLEFLIYFQGNSAPDKSGLPSDRFSAERTGGSVSTLTIQRTQQEDSAVYLCASSQDRPGYTFGSGTRLTVV.

This rearrangement joins TRBV28 to TRBJ2-3, with 9 bases fitting TRBD1. The junction had 6 bases not matched to a gene; V was cut back by 6 bases and J by 5 bases. The CDR3 runs to 14 residues. Per germline, CDR1 MDHEN and CDR2 SYDVKM. In DNA, the CDR3 is TGTGCCAGCAGGTCCGACAGGGGGAGAGATACGCAGTATTTT. Translated, it gives CASRSDRGRDTQYF.

V usage is TRBV11-1 and J usage is TRBJ2-7; 8 nucleotides agree with TRBD1. Germline V CDR1 and CDR2: SGHAT, FQDESV (reference sequence). The CDR3 spans 14 residues. V dropped 5 bases and J dropped 3; count of bases not matched to a gene: 6. For the CDR3, the DNA is TGTGCCAGCAGCCGCGCAGGGGGCTTCTACGAGCAGTACTTC. Translation gives CASSRAGGFYEQYF.

V gene TRBV10-1 combines with J gene TRBJ2-2; 8 bases fit TRBD1. Unmatched junction bases numbered 8, after V lost 1 base and J lost 4 bases. CDR1 and CDR2 from the germline V gene are WNHNN and SYGVQD (reference sequence). CDR3 size: 17 residues. The CDR3 region is CASSELKRTGSTGELFF. The CDR3 DNA reads TGCGCCAGCAGTGAGTTGAAAAGGACAGGGAGCACCGGGGAGCTGTTTTTT.

The chain couples TRBV5-5 to TRBJ2-2; D gene unclear. Between the trimmed V and J ends, which lost 0 bases and 0 bases, there was a span of 6 bases. The germline CDR1 and CDR2 sequences are SGHKS and YYEKEE (reference sequence). This CDR3 contains 15 residues. Written as DNA, the CDR3 is TGTGCCAGCAGCTTGGAACAGCCGAACACCGGGGAGCTGTTTTTT. Protein: CASSLEQPNTGELFF. The full variable domain, in which reference TRBV5-5 and TRBJ2-2 provide the parts outside the CDR3, is DAGVTQSPTHLIKTRGQQVTLRCSPISGHKSVSWYQQVLGQGPQFIFQYYEKEERGRGNFPDRFSARQFPNYSSELNVNALLLGDSALYLCASSLEQPNTGELFFGEGSRLTVL.

The chain is built from TRBV28 and TRBJ1-4; D is unresolved. Trimming pared 5 bases from V and 5 bases from J, leaving 9 bases between. Germline lookup yields CDR1 MDHEN and CDR2 SYDVKM. This CDR3 has 13 amino acids. In nucleotides, the CDR3 is TGTGCCAGCAGTCGGGATGTAAATGAAAAACTGTTTTTT. It translates to CASSRDVNEKLFF.

V and J are TRBV5-1 and TRBJ1-2; D may be TRBD1 (5 bases). CDR3 length equals 14 residues. The germline CDR1 and CDR2 sequences are SGHRS and YFSETQ. Trimming cost V 0 bases and J 4 bases, with 10 bases left between them. The CDR3 nucleotides are TGCGCCAGCAGCTTGGAAGGGGTGGGCTATGGCTACACCTTC. This translates into CASSLEGVGYGYTF. Full variable domain (missing parts from reference TRBV5-1 and TRBJ1-2): KAGVTQTPRYLIKTRGQQVTLSCSPISGHRSVSWYQQTPGQGLQFLFEYFSETQRNKGNFPGRFSGRQFSNSRSEMNVSTLELGDSALYLCASSLEGVGYGYTFGSGTRLTVV.

This chain uses TRBV21-1 with TRBJ2-7; the D segment call TRBD2 is taken from the table without a DNA check. TRBV21-1 has pseudogene status. The CDR3 length is 14 residues. CDR3 region: CASDPRESDYEQYF. The CDR3 DNA reads as TGTGCCAGCGACCCCCGGGAGTCCGACTACGAGCAGTACTTC.

The chain couples TRBV15 to TRBJ1-5; D is ambiguous. The germline gives CDR1 LNHNV, CDR2 YYDKDF (reference sequence). Trimming took 3 bases from V and 4 from J, leaving 4 bases between them. The CDR3 totals 12 residues. CDR3 region: CATSRANQPQHF. The CDR3 DNA sequence: TGTGCCACCAGCAGGGCTAATCAGCCCCAGCATTTT. The full variable domain, in which reference TRBV15 and TRBJ1-5 provide the parts outside the CDR3, is DAMVIQNPRYQVTQFGKPVTLSCSQTLNHNVMYWYQQKSSQAPKLLFHYYDKDFNNEADTPDNFQSRRPNTSFCFLDIRSPGLGDTAMYLCATSRANQPQHFGDGTRLSIL.